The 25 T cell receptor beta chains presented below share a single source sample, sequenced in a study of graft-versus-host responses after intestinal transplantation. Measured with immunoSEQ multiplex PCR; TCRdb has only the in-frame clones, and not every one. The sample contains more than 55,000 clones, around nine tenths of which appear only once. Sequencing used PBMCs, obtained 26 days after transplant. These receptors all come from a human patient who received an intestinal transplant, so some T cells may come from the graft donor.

Here the CDR3 reads CSTENTGELFF. In DNA, the CDR3 is TGCAGTACAGAGAACACCGGGGAGCTGTTTTTT. The chain recombines TRBV20-1 with TRBJ2-2; D unclear. This CDR3 has 11 residues. Per germline, CDR1 DFQATT and CDR2 SNEGSKA (reference sequence). Trimming pared 8 bases from V and 1 base from J, leaving 5 bases between.

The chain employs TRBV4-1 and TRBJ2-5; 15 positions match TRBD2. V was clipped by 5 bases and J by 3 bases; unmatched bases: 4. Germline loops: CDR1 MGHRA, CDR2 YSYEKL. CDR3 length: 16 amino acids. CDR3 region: CASSGLAGGPEETQYF. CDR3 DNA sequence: TGCGCCAGCAGCGGACTAGCGGGGGGGCCCGAAGAGACCCAGTACTTC.

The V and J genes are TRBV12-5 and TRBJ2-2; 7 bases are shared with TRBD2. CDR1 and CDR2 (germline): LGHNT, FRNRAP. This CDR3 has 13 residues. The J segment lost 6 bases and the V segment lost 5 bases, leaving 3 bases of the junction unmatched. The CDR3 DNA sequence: TGTGCTAGTGGTAAAAGCGGGGCCGGGGAGCTGTTTTTT. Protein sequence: CASGKSGAGELFF.

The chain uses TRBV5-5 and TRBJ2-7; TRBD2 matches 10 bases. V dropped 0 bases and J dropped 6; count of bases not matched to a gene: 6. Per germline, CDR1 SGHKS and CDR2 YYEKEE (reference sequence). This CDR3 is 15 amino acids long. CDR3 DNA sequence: TGTGCCAGCAGCTTGGGGGCTAGCGGGAGTCGCGAGCAGTACTTC. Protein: CASSLGASGSREQYF.

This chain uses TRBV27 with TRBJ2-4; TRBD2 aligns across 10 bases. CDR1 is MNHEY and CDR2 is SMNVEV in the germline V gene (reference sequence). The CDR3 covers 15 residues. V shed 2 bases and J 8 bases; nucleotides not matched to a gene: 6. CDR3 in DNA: TGTGCCAGCAGTTTAGGGACTAGCGCGGTGGACATTCAGTACTTC. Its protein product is CASSLGTSAVDIQYF.

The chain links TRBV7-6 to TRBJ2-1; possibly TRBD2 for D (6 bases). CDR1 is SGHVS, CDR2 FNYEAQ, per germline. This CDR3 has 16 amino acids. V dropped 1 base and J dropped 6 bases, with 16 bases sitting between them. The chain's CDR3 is CASSLGPGEELNEQFF. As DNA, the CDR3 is TGTGCCAGCAGCTTAGGACCGGGAGAGGAACTCAATGAGCAGTTCTTC.

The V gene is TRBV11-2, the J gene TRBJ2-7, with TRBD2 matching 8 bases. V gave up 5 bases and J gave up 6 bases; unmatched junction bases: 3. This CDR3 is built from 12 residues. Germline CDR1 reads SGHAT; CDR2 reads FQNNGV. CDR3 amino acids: CASSPGTSEQYF. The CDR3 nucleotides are TGTGCCAGCAGCCCAGGGACTAGCGAGCAGTACTTC.

The CDR3 loop is CASRAGHSTDTQYF. The DNA for the CDR3 is TGTGCCAGTCGAGCGGGACACAGCACAGATACGCAGTATTTT. This chain links TRBV28 with TRBJ2-3; D may be TRBD2 (7 bases). V was pared by 9 bases and J by 0 bases, with 13 bases between. The CDR3 is 14 amino acids. CDR1 is MDHEN and CDR2 is SYDVKM in the germline V gene. The variable domain in full, completed from reference TRBV28 and TRBJ2-3, reads DVKVTQSSRYLVKRTGEKVFLECVQDMDHENMFWYRQDPGLGLRLIYFSYDVKMKEKGDIPEGYSVSREKKERFSLILESASTNQTSMYLCASRAGHSTDTQYFGPGTRLTVL.

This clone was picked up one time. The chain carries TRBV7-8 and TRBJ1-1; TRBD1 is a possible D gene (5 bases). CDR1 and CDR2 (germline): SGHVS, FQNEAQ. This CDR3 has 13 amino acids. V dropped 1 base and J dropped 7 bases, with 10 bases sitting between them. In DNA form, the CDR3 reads TGTGCCAGCAGCTTAGGTGACAGCAGTGAAGCTTTCTTT. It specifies CASSLGDSSEAFF.

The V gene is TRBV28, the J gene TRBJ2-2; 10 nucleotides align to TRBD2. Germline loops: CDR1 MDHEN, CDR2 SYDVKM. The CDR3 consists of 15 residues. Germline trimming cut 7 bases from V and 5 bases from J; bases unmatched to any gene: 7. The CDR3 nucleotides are TGTGCCAGCATTCTAGCGGGAGATGGGACCGGGGAGCTGTTTTTT. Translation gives CASILAGDGTGELFF.

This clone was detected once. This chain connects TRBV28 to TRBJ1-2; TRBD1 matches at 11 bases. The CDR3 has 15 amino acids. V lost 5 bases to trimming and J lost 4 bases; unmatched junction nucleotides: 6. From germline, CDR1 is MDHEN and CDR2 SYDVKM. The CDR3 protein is CASSIGQGASYGYTF. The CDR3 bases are TGTGCCAGCAGTATAGGACAGGGGGCGAGCTATGGCTACACCTTC.

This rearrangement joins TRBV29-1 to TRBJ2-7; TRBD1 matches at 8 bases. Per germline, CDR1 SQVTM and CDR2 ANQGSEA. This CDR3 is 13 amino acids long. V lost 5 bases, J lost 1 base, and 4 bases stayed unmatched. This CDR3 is CSVRTGSSYEQYF. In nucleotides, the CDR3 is TGCAGCGTTCGGACAGGGAGTTCCTACGAGCAGTACTTC.

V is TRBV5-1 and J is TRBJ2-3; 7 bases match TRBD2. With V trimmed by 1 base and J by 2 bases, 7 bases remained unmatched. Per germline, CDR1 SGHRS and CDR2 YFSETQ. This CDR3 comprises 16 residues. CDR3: CASSLLGRGSTDTQYF. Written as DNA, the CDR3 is TGCGCCAGCAGCTTGCTGGGGCGGGGGTCCACAGATACGCAGTATTTT.

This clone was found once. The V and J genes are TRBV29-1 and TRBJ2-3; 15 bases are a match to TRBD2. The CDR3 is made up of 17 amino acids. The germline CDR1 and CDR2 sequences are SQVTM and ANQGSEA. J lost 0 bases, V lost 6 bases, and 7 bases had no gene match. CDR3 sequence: CSVWGLAGGGSTDTQYF. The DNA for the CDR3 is TGCAGCGTCTGGGGACTAGCGGGGGGTGGGAGCACAGATACGCAGTATTTT.

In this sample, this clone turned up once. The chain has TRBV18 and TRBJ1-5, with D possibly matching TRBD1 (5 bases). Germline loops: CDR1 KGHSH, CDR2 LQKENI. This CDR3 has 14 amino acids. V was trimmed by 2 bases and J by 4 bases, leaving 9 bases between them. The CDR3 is CASSPAQENQPQHF. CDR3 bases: TGTGCCAGCTCACCAGCACAGGAGAATCAGCCCCAGCATTTT.

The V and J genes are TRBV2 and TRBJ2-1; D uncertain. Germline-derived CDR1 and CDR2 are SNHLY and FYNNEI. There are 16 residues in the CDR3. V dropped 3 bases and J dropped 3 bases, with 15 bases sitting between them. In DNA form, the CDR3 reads TGTGCCAGCAGTGAGGGCCAAGAGATTGTCTACAATGAGCAGTTCTTC. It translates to CASSEGQEIVYNEQFF.

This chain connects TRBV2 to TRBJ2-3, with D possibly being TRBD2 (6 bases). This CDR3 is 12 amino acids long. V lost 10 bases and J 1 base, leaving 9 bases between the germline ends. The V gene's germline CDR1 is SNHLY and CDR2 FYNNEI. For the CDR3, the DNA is TGTGCCATCCCGGGAGGCACAGATACGCAGTATTTT. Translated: CAIPGGTDTQYF.

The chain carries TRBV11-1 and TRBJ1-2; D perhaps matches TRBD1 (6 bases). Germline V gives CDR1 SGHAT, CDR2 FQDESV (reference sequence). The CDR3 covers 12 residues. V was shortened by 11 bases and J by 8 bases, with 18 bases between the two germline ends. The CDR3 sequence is CASGDRVWGYTF. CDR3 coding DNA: TGTGCCTCAGGGGACCGCGTGTGGGGCTACACCTTC. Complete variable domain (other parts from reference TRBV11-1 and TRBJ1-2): EAEVAQSPRYKITEKSQAVAFWCDPISGHATLYWYRQILGQGPELLVQFQDESVVDDSQLPKDRFSAERLKGVDSTLKIQPAELGDSAMYLCASGDRVWGYTFGSGTRLTVV.

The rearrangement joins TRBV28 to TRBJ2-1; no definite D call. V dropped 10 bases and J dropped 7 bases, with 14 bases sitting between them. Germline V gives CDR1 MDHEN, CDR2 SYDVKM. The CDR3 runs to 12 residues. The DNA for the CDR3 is TGTGCCACGCGAGGAGAAGCGAATGAGCAGTTCTTC. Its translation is CATRGEANEQFF. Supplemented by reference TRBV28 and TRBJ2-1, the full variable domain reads DVKVTQSSRYLVKRTGEKVFLECVQDMDHENMFWYRQDPGLGLRLIYFSYDVKMKEKGDIPEGYSVSREKKERFSLILESASTNQTSMYLCATRGEANEQFFGPGTRLTVL.

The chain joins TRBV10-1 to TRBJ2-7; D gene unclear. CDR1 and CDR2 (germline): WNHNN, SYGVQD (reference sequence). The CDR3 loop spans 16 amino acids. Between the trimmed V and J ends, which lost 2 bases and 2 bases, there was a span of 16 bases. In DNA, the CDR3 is TGCGCCAGCAGTGAGCGGTCGGCGGTAGCTCCCTACGAGCAGTACTTC. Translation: CASSERSAVAPYEQYF.

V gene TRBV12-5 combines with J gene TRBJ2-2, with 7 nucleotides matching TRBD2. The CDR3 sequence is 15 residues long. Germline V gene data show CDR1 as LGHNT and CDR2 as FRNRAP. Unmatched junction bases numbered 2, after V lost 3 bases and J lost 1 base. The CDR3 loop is CASGLAGKNTGELFF. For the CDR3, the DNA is TGTGCTAGTGGTTTAGCGGGAAAGAACACCGGGGAGCTGTTTTTT.

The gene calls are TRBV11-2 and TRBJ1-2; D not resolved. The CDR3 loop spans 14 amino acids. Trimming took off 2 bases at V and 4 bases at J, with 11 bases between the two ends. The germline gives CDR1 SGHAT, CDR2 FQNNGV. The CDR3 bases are TGTGCCAGCAGCTTACGGGGATCGGTCTATGGCTACACCTTC. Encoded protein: CASSLRGSVYGYTF.

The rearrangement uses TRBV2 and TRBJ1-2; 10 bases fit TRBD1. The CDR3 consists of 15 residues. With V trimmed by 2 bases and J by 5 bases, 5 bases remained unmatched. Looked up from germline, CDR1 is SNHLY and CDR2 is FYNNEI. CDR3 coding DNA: TGTGCCAGCAGTGAAATGGGACAGGGGACGTATGGCTACACCTTC. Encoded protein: CASSEMGQGTYGYTF.

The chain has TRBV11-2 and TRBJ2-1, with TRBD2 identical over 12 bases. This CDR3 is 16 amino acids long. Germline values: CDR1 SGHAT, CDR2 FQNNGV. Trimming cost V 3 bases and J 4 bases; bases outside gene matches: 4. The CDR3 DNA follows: TGTGCCAGCAGCTTCCGGACTAGCGGGGCTTACAATGAGCAGTTCTTC. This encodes CASSFRTSGAYNEQFF. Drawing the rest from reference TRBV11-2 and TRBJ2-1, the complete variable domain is EAGVAQSPRYKIIEKRQSVAFWCNPISGHATLYWYQQILGQGPKLLIQFQNNGVVDDSQLPKDRFSAERLKGVDSTLKIQPAKLEDSAVYLCASSFRTSGAYNEQFFGPGTRLTVL.

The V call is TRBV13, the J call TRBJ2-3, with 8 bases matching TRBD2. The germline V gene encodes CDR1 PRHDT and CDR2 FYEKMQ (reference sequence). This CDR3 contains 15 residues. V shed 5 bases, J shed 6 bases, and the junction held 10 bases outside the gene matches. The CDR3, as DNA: TGTGCCAGCAGCCTCGGACGGCGGGGGGCCGATACGCAGTATTTT. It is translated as CASSLGRRGADTQYF.